The clone carrying this T cell receptor (beta chain) was seen once. Its antigen is currently unknown. These data originate in a study of T cell repertoires in cytomegalovirus infection. Study background: Used in the study were CMV epitopes, some recently identified and HLA-C-restricted, others well-studied and HLA-B-restricted.

Germline-derived CDR1 and CDR2 are MDHEN and SYDVKM. This CDR3 is built from 13 residues. The ends lost 7 bases at V and 2 bases at J; junction bases unmatched: 3. TCRdb re-derived calls from the reads in MiXCR, one entry per CDR3 protein. The sample holds 900,000 to 950,000 distinct CDR3 sequences; around a third are singletons and the top ten take roughly an eighth. The starting material was cultured CD8+ T cells from PBMCs, obtained from culture after CMV antigen stimulation. The chain joins TRBV28 to TRBJ2-5; TRBD2 aligns across 8 bases. The receptor comes from a human donor in good health (CMV status not recorded). Some clones in this sample may be carry-over from other donors' samples. CDR3 protein: CASNKRGQETQYF. The CDR3 DNA follows: TGTGCCAGCAACAAGCGGGGGCAAGAGACCCAGTACTTC.